The clone carrying this T cell receptor beta chain was detected many times. The data originate from a study of regulatory T cells in long-lasting Graves disease. Between the trimmed V and J ends, which lost 6 bases and 4 bases, there was a span of 14 bases. This CDR3 spans 13 amino acids. The V gene's germline CDR1 is DFQATT and CDR2 SNEGSKA (reference sequence). Time point given: newly diagnosed GD, antithyroid drugs for less than 3 months. From RNA extracted from PBMCs, the TCR library was made. Arm-PCR of CDR3 regions with iRepertoire HTBI primers generated TCR beta libraries. TCRdb ran MiXCR on the multiplex PCR reads and lists one entry per CDR3 protein. The sample lists about 440,000 distinct CDR3 sequences, roughly 17% occurring once. These same records also appear under a second study, on T cells in Graves' hyperthyroidism and ophthalmopathy. This second report adds: A first-round RT-PCR of the TCR CDR3 used the HTBI primer set.

V is TRBV20-1 and J is TRBJ2-3, with D perhaps matching TRBD1 (6 bases). The input for sequencing was peripheral blood mononuclear cells (PBMCs), taken at new diagnosis, from a patient treated with antithyroid drugs. This TCR derives from a woman younger than 30 with Graves disease. The CDR3 DNA follows: TGCAGTGCGGGGAAACAGGGTTCAGATACGCAGTATTTT. It specifies CSAGKQGSDTQYF.